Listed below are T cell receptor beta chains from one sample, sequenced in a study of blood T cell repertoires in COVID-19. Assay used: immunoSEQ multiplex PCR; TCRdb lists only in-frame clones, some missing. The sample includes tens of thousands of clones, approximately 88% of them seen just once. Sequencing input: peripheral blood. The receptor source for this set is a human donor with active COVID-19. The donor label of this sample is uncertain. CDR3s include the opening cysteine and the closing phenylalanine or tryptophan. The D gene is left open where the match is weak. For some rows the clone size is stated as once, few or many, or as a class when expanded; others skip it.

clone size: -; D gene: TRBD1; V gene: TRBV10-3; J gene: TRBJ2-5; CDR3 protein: CAISGTGGASFETQYF; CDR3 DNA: TGTGCCATCAGCGGGACAGGGGGCGCCTCATTCGAGACCCAGTACTTC
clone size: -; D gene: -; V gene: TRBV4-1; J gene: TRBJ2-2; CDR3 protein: CASSQPRSTGELFF; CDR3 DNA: TGCGCCAGCAGCCAACCACGGAGCACCGGGGAGCTGTTTTTT
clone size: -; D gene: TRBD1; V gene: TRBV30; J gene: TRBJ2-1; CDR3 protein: CAWKGQGVGEQFF; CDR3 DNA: TGTGCCTGGAAGGGACAGGGGGTTGGTGAGCAGTTCTTC
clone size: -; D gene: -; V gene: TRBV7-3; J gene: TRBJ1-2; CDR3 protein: CASSFDGNYGYTF; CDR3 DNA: TGTGCCAGCAGCTTTGACGGGAACTATGGCTACACCTTC
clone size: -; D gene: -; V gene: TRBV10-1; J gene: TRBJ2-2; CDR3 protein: CASSDRLDSGELFF; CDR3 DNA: TGCGCCAGCAGTGACCGACTAGATTCCGGGGAGCTGTTTTTT
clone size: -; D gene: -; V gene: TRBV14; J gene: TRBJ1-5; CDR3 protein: CASSQGAATQPQHF; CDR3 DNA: TGTGCCAGCAGCCAAGGAGCGGCTACTCAGCCCCAGCATTTT
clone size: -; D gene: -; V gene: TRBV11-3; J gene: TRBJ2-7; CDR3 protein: CASSPPGGRSTYEQYF; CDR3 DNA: TGTGCCAGCAGCCCACCTGGTGGGAGGTCGACCTACGAGCAGTACTTC
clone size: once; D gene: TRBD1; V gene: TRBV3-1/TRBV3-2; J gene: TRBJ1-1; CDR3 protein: CASSHGTGNTEAFF; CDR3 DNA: TGTGCCAGCAGCCACGGGACAGGCAACACTGAAGCTTTCTTT
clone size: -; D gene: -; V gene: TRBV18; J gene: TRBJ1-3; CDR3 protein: CASSSQGAPSGNTIYF; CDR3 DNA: TGTGCCAGCTCATCACAAGGGGCCCCCTCTGGAAACACCATATATTTT
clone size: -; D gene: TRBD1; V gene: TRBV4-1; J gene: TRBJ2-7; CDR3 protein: CASSQDILRTGPYEQYF; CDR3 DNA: TGCGCCAGCAGCCAAGATATCCTGAGGACAGGCCCCTACGAGCAGTACTTC
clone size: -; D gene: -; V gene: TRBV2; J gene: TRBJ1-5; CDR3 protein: CASRSRQGSNQPQHF; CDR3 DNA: TGTGCCAGTCGGTCGAGGCAAGGAAGCAATCAGCCCCAGCATTTT
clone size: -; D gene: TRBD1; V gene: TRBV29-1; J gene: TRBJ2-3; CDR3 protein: CSPWTGRDTQYF; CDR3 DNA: TGCAGCCCATGGACAGGTAGAGATACGCAGTATTTT
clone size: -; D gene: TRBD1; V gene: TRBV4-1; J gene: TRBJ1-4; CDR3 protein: CASSQGRGRQGPTNEKLFF; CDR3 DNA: TGCGCCAGCAGCCAGGGACGGGGGAGACAGGGACCAACTAATGAAAAACTGTTTTTT
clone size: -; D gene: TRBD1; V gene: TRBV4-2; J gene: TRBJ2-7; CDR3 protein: CASSLGQGEQYF; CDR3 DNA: TGTGCCAGCAGCCTAGGACAGGGCGAGCAGTACTTC
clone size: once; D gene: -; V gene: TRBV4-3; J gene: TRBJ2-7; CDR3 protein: CASSQGPGGRDEQYF; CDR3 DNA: TGCGCCAGCAGCCAAGGCCCCGGGGGGCGTGACGAGCAGTACTTC
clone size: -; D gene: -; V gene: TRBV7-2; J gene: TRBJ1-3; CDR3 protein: CASTPRGYSGNTIYF; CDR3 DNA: TGTGCCAGCACCCCTCGGGGATACTCTGGAAACACCATATATTTT
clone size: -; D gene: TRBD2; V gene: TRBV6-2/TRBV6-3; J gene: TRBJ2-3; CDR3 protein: CASSGGLAGADTQYF; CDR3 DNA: TGTGCCAGCAGCGGGGGACTAGCGGGAGCAGATACGCAGTATTTT
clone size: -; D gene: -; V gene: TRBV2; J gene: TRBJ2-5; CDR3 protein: CASSFQGRETQYF; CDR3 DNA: TGTGCCAGCAGCTTTCAGGGGCGGGAGACCCAGTACTTC
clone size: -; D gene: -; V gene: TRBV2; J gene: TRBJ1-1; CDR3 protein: CASSESPGQLNTEAFF; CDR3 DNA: TGTGCCAGCAGTGAATCCCCTGGACAGTTGAACACTGAAGCTTTCTTT
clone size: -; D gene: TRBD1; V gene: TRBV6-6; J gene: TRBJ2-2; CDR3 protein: CASSPPDRDAGELFF; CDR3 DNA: TGTGCCAGCAGCCCACCGGACAGGGACGCCGGGGAGCTGTTTTTT
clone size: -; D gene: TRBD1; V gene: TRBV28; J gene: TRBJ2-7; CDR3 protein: CASSRDRGSHEQYF; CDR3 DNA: TGTGCCAGCAGCCGGGACAGGGGTAGCCACGAGCAGTACTTC
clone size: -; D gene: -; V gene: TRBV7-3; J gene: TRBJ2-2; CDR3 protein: CASSAKNVGSGELFF; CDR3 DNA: TGTGCCAGCAGCGCCAAAAATGTCGGGTCTGGGGAGCTGTTTTTT
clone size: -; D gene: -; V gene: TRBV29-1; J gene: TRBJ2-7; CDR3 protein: CSVGSGTSYEQYF; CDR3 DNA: TGCAGCGTTGGATCGGGTACGTCCTATGAGCAGTACTTC
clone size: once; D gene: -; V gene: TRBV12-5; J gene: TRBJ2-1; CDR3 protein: CASGFGGGREQFF; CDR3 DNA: TGTGCTAGTGGTTTCGGGGGAGGTAGAGAGCAGTTCTTC
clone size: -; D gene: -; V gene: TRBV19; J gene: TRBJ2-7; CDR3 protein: CASSSSPGFYEQYF; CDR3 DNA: TGTGCCAGTAGTTCCTCACCAGGCTTCTACGAGCAGTACTTC
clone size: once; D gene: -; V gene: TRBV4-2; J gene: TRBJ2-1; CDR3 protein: CASSQYGGPAYNEQFF; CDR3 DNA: TGTGCCAGCAGCCAATATGGAGGGCCCGCGTACAATGAGCAGTTCTTC
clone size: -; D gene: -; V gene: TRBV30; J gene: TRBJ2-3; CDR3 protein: CACPSGSGSTDTQYF; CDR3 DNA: TGTGCCTGCCCATCAGGGTCAGGGAGCACAGATACGCAGTATTTT
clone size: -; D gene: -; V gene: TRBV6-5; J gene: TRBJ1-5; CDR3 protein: CASRARRDRNQPQHF; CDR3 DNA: TGTGCCAGCAGGGCGAGGAGAGATCGCAATCAGCCCCAGCATTTT
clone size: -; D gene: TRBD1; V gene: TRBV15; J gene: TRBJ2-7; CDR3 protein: CATSNQDRNSYEQYF; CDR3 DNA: TGTGCCACCAGCAACCAGGACAGGAACTCCTACGAGCAGTACTTC
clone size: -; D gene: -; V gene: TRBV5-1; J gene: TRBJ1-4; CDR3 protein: CASSLEGHRTEKLFF; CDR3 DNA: TGCGCCAGCAGCTTGGAGGGACATCGGACTGAAAAACTGTTTTTT
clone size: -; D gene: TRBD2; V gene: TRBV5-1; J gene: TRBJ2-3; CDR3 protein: CASSLASGGAADTQYF; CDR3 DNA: TGCGCCAGCAGCTTGGCGAGCGGGGGGGCAGCAGATACGCAGTATTTT
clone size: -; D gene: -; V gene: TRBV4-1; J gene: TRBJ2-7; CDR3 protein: CASSQAVGGAGYEQYF; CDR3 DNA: TGCGCCAGCAGCCAAGCGGTAGGGGGGGCTGGGTACGAGCAGTACTTC
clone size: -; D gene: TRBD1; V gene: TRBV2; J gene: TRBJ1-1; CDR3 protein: CASSLGGAHTEAFF; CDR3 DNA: TGTGCCAGCAGTCTAGGGGGCGCCCACACTGAAGCTTTCTTT
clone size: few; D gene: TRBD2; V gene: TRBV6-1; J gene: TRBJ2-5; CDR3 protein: CASSELAGGPETQYF; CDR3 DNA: TGTGCCAGCAGTGAACTAGCGGGGGGGCCAGAGACCCAGTACTTC
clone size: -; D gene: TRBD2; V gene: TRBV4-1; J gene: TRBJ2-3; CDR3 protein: CASSQDPLAGGIDTQYF; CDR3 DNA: TGCGCCAGCAGCCAAGATCCCCTAGCGGGAGGGATAGATACGCAGTATTTT